The clone carrying this TCR beta chain was counted only a few times. PCR employed 60 Vbeta and 13 Jbeta primers. Only in-frame clones appear in the TCRdb table, and some are missing; sequencing was by immunoSEQ multiplex PCR. The sample lists some 140,000 clones, roughly 77% occurring once. These data belong to a study of cytomegalovirus exposure and HLA in healthy donors. Trimming pared 1 base from V and 3 bases from J, leaving 3 bases between. This CDR3 is built from 12 residues. Germline V gives CDR1 MDHEN, CDR2 SYDVKM. This receptor was taken from a man between 25 and 39 years old in good health and CMV-seropositive. Sequencing was carried out using PBMCs. The V gene is TRBV28, the J gene TRBJ1-1, with D uncertain. The CDR3 sequence: CASSLLDTEAFF. The CDR3, as DNA: TGTGCCAGCAGTTTATTAGACACTGAAGCTTTCTTT.